A selection of T cell receptor beta chains follows, all from one sample in a study of neoadjuvant anti-PD-1 for oral cavity cancer. Sequenced by immunoSEQ multiplex PCR; TCRdb stores in-frame clones only, minus some. The sample has more than 13,000 clones, roughly 74% seen once. The sample here was PBMCs, taken after nivolumab (anti-PD-1) treatment. These TCRs come from a person between 40 and 79 years old with oral cavity squamous cell carcinoma. CDR3s include the opening cysteine and the closing phenylalanine or tryptophan. D genes are given only for firm matches. The size field is filled for only some rows; it gives once, few, many or a size class.

D gene: .
J gene: TRBJ1-2
clone size: .
V gene: TRBV6-6
CDR3 DNA: TGTGCCAGCCAACAGTTGGCGGGCTATGGCTACACCTTC
CDR3 protein: CASQQLAGYGYTF

D gene: .
J gene: TRBJ2-3
clone size: .
V gene: TRBV11-3
CDR3 DNA: TGTGCCAGCAGCTTGGGGAACGCAGAGTATTCAGATACGCAGTATTTT
CDR3 protein: CASSLGNAEYSDTQYF

D gene: .
J gene: TRBJ2-5
clone size: .
V gene: TRBV7-8
CDR3 DNA: TGTGCCAGCAGCCTAACAGGGTACCAAGAGACCCAGTACTTC
CDR3 protein: CASSLTGYQETQYF

D gene: .
J gene: TRBJ2-4
clone size: once
V gene: TRBV7-2
CDR3 DNA: TGTGCCAGCAGCCCGGATTCGGGCGTTCAGTACTTC
CDR3 protein: CASSPDSGVQYF

D gene: .
J gene: TRBJ2-2
clone size: .
V gene: TRBV7-3
CDR3 DNA: TGTGCCAGCAGCTTACAGGGTGTGGGTACCGGGGAGCTGTTTTTT
CDR3 protein: CASSLQGVGTGELFF

D gene: .
J gene: TRBJ2-3
clone size: .
V gene: TRBV5-6
CDR3 DNA: TGTGCCAGCAGCTTGGCCGCAGATACGCAGTATTTT
CDR3 protein: CASSLAADTQYF

D gene: .
J gene: TRBJ2-6
clone size: .
V gene: TRBV18
CDR3 DNA: TGTGCCAGCTCACAGCTCACGTTCGGGGCCAACGTCCTGACTTTC
CDR3 protein: CASSQLTFGANVLTF

D gene: .
J gene: TRBJ2-7
clone size: .
V gene: TRBV7-2
CDR3 DNA: TGTGCCAGCAGCATCACAGGGAACGGCGAGCAGTACTTC
CDR3 protein: CASSITGNGEQYF

D gene: .
J gene: TRBJ1-1
clone size: .
V gene: TRBV7-2
CDR3 DNA: TGTGCCAGCAGGCACGAAACTGAAGCTTTCTTT
CDR3 protein: CASRHETEAFF

D gene: .
J gene: TRBJ2-1
clone size: .
V gene: TRBV5-1
CDR3 DNA: TGCGCCAGCAGCTTGGAGTCAGGGACAAATGAGCAGTTCTTC
CDR3 protein: CASSLESGTNEQFF

D gene: TRBD1
J gene: TRBJ1-1
clone size: .
V gene: TRBV10-3
CDR3 DNA: TGTGCCATCAGGTCCGGACAGGGGAACACTGAAGCTTTCTTT
CDR3 protein: CAIRSGQGNTEAFF

D gene: .
J gene: TRBJ1-1
clone size: .
V gene: TRBV10-1
CDR3 DNA: TGCGCCAGCAGTGAGTCGATGGCGAGAGCTGAAGCTTTCTTT
CDR3 protein: CASSESMARAEAFF

D gene: .
J gene: TRBJ2-5
clone size: .
V gene: TRBV5-1
CDR3 DNA: TGCGCCAGCAGCTTGACGGCGGCTCAAGAGACCCAGTACTTC
CDR3 protein: CASSLTAAQETQYF

D gene: .
J gene: TRBJ2-2
clone size: .
V gene: TRBV6-1
CDR3 DNA: TGTGCCAGCAGTGATTGGCAGTCCGGGGAGCTGTTTTTT
CDR3 protein: CASSDWQSGELFF

D gene: TRBD2
J gene: TRBJ2-3
clone size: .
V gene: TRBV6-1
CDR3 DNA: TGTGCCAGCAACCCACTAGCGGGAGGTTCAGATACGCAGTATTTT
CDR3 protein: CASNPLAGGSDTQYF

D gene: .
J gene: TRBJ1-1
clone size: .
V gene: TRBV6-6
CDR3 DNA: TGTGCCAGCAGCCTGGGGGGGTGGCCCACTGAAGCTTTCTTT
CDR3 protein: CASSLGGWPTEAFF

D gene: .
J gene: TRBJ1-2
clone size: .
V gene: TRBV28
CDR3 DNA: TGTGCCAGCAGCTGGAGGTTATCGGGAGGCTACACCTTC
CDR3 protein: CASSWRLSGGYTF

D gene: .
J gene: TRBJ2-3
clone size: few
V gene: TRBV11-2
CDR3 DNA: TGTGCCAGCAGCTTATTCACAGATACGCAGTATTTT
CDR3 protein: CASSLFTDTQYF

D gene: .
J gene: TRBJ1-1
clone size: few
V gene: TRBV7-7
CDR3 DNA: TGTGCCAGCAGCCCTCTCGGGGGGACTGAAGCTTTCTTT
CDR3 protein: CASSPLGGTEAFF

D gene: .
J gene: TRBJ1-5
clone size: .
V gene: TRBV5-6
CDR3 DNA: TGTGCCAGCAGCCCCCCGTGGAATAGCAATCAGCCCCAGCATTTT
CDR3 protein: CASSPPWNSNQPQHF

D gene: .
J gene: TRBJ2-7
clone size: few
V gene: TRBV27
CDR3 DNA: TGTGCCAGCAAACTTAGCGGTTCCTACGAGCAGTACTTC
CDR3 protein: CASKLSGSYEQYF

D gene: TRBD1
J gene: TRBJ2-3
clone size: .
V gene: TRBV28
CDR3 DNA: TGTGCCAGCAGACCGAGATATCGGGACAGTTGGGGAGCGAGAAGCACAGATACGCAGTATTTT
CDR3 protein: CASRPRYRDSWGARSTDTQYF

D gene: .
J gene: TRBJ2-5
clone size: .
V gene: TRBV5-1
CDR3 DNA: TGCGCCAGCAGCTTGGCCGCGGAGGGCAGAGAGACCCAGTACTTC
CDR3 protein: CASSLAAEGRETQYF

D gene: .
J gene: TRBJ1-1
clone size: .
V gene: TRBV7-9
CDR3 DNA: TGTGCCAGCAGCTTATTCGGCTCTCCCGATGAAGCTTTCTTT
CDR3 protein: CASSLFGSPDEAFF

D gene: TRBD2
J gene: TRBJ2-7
clone size: .
V gene: TRBV6-5
CDR3 DNA: TGTGCCAGCAGAACTAGCGGGTTGAGCTCCTACGAGCAGTACTTC
CDR3 protein: CASRTSGLSSYEQYF

D gene: .
J gene: TRBJ2-6
clone size: .
V gene: TRBV30
CDR3 DNA: TGTGCCTGGAGTAATGGGGCCAACGTCCTGACTTTC
CDR3 protein: CAWSNGANVLTF

D gene: .
J gene: TRBJ1-4
clone size: .
V gene: TRBV29-1
CDR3 DNA: TGCAGCGGGGGGACTCTTAGGGAAAAACTGTTTTTT
CDR3 protein: CSGGTLREKLFF

D gene: .
J gene: TRBJ1-4
clone size: .
V gene: TRBV6-1
CDR3 DNA: TGTGCCAGCAGTGGACCCACAGGGTTTTGGGGAACTAATGAAAAACTGTTTTTT
CDR3 protein: CASSGPTGFWGTNEKLFF

D gene: TRBD1
J gene: TRBJ1-5
clone size: .
V gene: TRBV7-8
CDR3 DNA: TGTGCCAGCACCTCTTACAGGGGTCTTAATCAGCCCCAGCATTTT
CDR3 protein: CASTSYRGLNQPQHF

D gene: .
J gene: TRBJ2-1
clone size: .
V gene: TRBV5-1
CDR3 DNA: TGCGCCAGCAGCTTCGGCGGGGACTCCTACAATGAGCAGTTCTTC
CDR3 protein: CASSFGGDSYNEQFF

D gene: TRBD2
J gene: TRBJ2-7
clone size: .
V gene: TRBV4-2
CDR3 DNA: TGTGCCAGCAGCCAACTAGCGGGAGAGGCCTACGAGCAGTACTTC
CDR3 protein: CASSQLAGEAYEQYF

D gene: .
J gene: TRBJ1-1
clone size: large
V gene: TRBV25-1
CDR3 DNA: TGTGCCAGCAGTCGGGGCGGCGGTATGGCAGCTTTCTTT
CDR3 protein: CASSRGGGMAAFF

D gene: .
J gene: TRBJ2-5
clone size: .
V gene: TRBV9
CDR3 DNA: TGTGCCAGCAGCGTCGGGCTCGAGGGACGCCGTGCGTCCCAGTACTTC
CDR3 protein: CASSVGLEGRRASQYF

D gene: TRBD1
J gene: TRBJ1-2
clone size: .
V gene: TRBV10-3
CDR3 DNA: TGTGCCATCAGTGAGTCCGGGACAGAGTTCGGCTACACCTTC
CDR3 protein: CAISESGTEFGYTF

D gene: TRBD2
J gene: TRBJ2-5
clone size: .
V gene: TRBV5-8
CDR3 DNA: TGTGCCAGCAGCTTGGGTGGGACTAGCGGCGGGGAGACCCAGTACTTC
CDR3 protein: CASSLGGTSGGETQYF

D gene: TRBD2
J gene: TRBJ2-1
clone size: .
V gene: TRBV13
CDR3 DNA: TGTGCCAGCAGCGTAGCGGGAGCATCCTACAATGAGCAGTTCTTC
CDR3 protein: CASSVAGASYNEQFF

D gene: .
J gene: TRBJ2-7
clone size: once
V gene: TRBV30
CDR3 DNA: TGTGCCTGGATAAGGCAGGACAGGCAGCGGGACGAGCAGTACTTC
CDR3 protein: CAWIRQDRQRDEQYF

D gene: .
J gene: TRBJ1-5
clone size: .
V gene: TRBV7-8
CDR3 DNA: TGTGCCAGCAGCCGTCCCGGGACACCAAATCAGCCCCAGCATTTT
CDR3 protein: CASSRPGTPNQPQHF

D gene: .
J gene: TRBJ1-3
clone size: .
V gene: TRBV7-2
CDR3 DNA: TGTGCCAGCAGCTACCCCGTGGACAGTTCTGGAAACACCATATATTTT
CDR3 protein: CASSYPVDSSGNTIYF

D gene: .
J gene: TRBJ1-5
clone size: .
V gene: TRBV18
CDR3 DNA: TGTGCCAGCGCCTCGGACTTTCATCAGCCCCAGCATTTT
CDR3 protein: CASASDFHQPQHF

D gene: .
J gene: TRBJ1-2
clone size: .
V gene: TRBV5-6
CDR3 DNA: TGTGCCAGCAGCTTGAGGGGACATCTTTATCCGGCGAACTATGGCTACACCTTC
CDR3 protein: CASSLRGHLYPANYGYTF

D gene: TRBD1
J gene: TRBJ2-3
clone size: once
V gene: TRBV7-8
CDR3 DNA: TGTGCCAGCAGCTCCGACAGGGGAAGATCAGATACGCAGTATTTT
CDR3 protein: CASSSDRGRSDTQYF

D gene: TRBD1
J gene: TRBJ1-2
clone size: .
V gene: TRBV6-5
CDR3 DNA: TGTGCCAGCAGTTACGTACCGGGACAGCATAACTATGGCTACACCTTC
CDR3 protein: CASSYVPGQHNYGYTF

D gene: TRBD2
J gene: TRBJ2-1
clone size: .
V gene: TRBV7-9
CDR3 DNA: TGTGCCAGCAGCCAACGGACTAGCGGGCATTCCTACAATGAGCAGTTCTTC
CDR3 protein: CASSQRTSGHSYNEQFF

D gene: TRBD1
J gene: TRBJ1-5
clone size: .
V gene: TRBV2
CDR3 DNA: TGTGCCAGCAGTGGCCGACAGGGGGGGTTGTATAGCAATCAGCCCCAGCATTTT
CDR3 protein: CASSGRQGGLYSNQPQHF

D gene: TRBD1
J gene: TRBJ2-1
clone size: large
V gene: TRBV15
CDR3 DNA: TGTGCCACCAGCAGAGAATCTCCGGGACAGGGGATAGATGAGCAGTTCTTC
CDR3 protein: CATSRESPGQGIDEQFF

D gene: .
J gene: TRBJ2-7
clone size: .
V gene: TRBV6-5
CDR3 DNA: TGTGCCAGCAGTTACTCATCACAGGTCGGGGTCGAGCAGTACTTC
CDR3 protein: CASSYSSQVGVEQYF

D gene: .
J gene: TRBJ1-6
clone size: .
V gene: TRBV30
CDR3 DNA: TGTGCCTGGAGTATTTTTGAAGTCGACCGACGCTATAATTCACCCCTCCACTTT
CDR3 protein: CAWSIFEVDRRYNSPLHF

D gene: TRBD2
J gene: TRBJ2-5
clone size: .
V gene: TRBV7-9
CDR3 DNA: TGTGCCAGCAGCTTAGGCCTAGCGGGCACTCGAGGAGAGACCCAGTACTTC
CDR3 protein: CASSLGLAGTRGETQYF

D gene: TRBD2
J gene: TRBJ2-7
clone size: .
V gene: TRBV9
CDR3 DNA: TGTGCCAGCAGCGTAGCCAGCGGGAGCGCCTACGAGCAGTACTTC
CDR3 protein: CASSVASGSAYEQYF

D gene: TRBD2
J gene: TRBJ2-7
clone size: .
V gene: TRBV5-4
CDR3 DNA: TGTGCCAGCAGCTCTAGCGGGGGGGCGCCCTACGAGCAGTACTTC
CDR3 protein: CASSSSGGAPYEQYF

D gene: .
J gene: TRBJ1-4
clone size: .
V gene: TRBV5-1
CDR3 DNA: TGCGCCAGCAGCATGGGAGTGAAGGGGAATGAAAAACTGTTTTTT
CDR3 protein: CASSMGVKGNEKLFF

D gene: .
J gene: TRBJ2-5
clone size: .
V gene: TRBV9
CDR3 DNA: TGTGCCAGCAGCACCCACTCGGGACCCCTTTCAGGTTTACAAGAGACCCAGTACTTC
CDR3 protein: CASSTHSGPLSGLQETQYF

D gene: .
J gene: TRBJ1-2
clone size: .
V gene: TRBV7-9
CDR3 DNA: TGTGCCAGCAGCTTAGCCTACAGCGACAGAACGGGAGGCTACACCTTC
CDR3 protein: CASSLAYSDRTGGYTF

D gene: TRBD2
J gene: TRBJ2-3
clone size: once
V gene: TRBV5-8
CDR3 DNA: TGTGCCAGCAGCCAGTATAGCGGGATAGGTTATACGCAGTATTTT
CDR3 protein: CASSQYSGIGYTQYF

D gene: TRBD2
J gene: TRBJ2-5
clone size: once
V gene: TRBV27
CDR3 DNA: TGTGCCAGCAGCCCTGAGACGACTAGCGTCGGGGAGACCCAGTACTTC
CDR3 protein: CASSPETTSVGETQYF

D gene: .
J gene: TRBJ2-7
clone size: .
V gene: TRBV10-3
CDR3 DNA: TGTGCCATCAGCGAAGACCGTGAAGCGTACGAGCAGTACTTC
CDR3 protein: CAISEDREAYEQYF

D gene: .
J gene: TRBJ1-3
clone size: .
V gene: TRBV5-1
CDR3 DNA: TGCGCCAGCAGCTTGTCGGGCAGTCTCTCTGGAAACACCATATATTTT
CDR3 protein: CASSLSGSLSGNTIYF

D gene: .
J gene: TRBJ2-1
clone size: few
V gene: TRBV28
CDR3 DNA: TGTGCCAGCGGACATAGCTCAGAGCAGTTCTTC
CDR3 protein: CASGHSSEQFF

D gene: .
J gene: TRBJ2-3
clone size: .
V gene: TRBV5-6
CDR3 DNA: TGTGCCAGCAGCTTATCTCGTGGCTGGAGGGCAAGAGATACGCAGTATTTT
CDR3 protein: CASSLSRGWRARDTQYF